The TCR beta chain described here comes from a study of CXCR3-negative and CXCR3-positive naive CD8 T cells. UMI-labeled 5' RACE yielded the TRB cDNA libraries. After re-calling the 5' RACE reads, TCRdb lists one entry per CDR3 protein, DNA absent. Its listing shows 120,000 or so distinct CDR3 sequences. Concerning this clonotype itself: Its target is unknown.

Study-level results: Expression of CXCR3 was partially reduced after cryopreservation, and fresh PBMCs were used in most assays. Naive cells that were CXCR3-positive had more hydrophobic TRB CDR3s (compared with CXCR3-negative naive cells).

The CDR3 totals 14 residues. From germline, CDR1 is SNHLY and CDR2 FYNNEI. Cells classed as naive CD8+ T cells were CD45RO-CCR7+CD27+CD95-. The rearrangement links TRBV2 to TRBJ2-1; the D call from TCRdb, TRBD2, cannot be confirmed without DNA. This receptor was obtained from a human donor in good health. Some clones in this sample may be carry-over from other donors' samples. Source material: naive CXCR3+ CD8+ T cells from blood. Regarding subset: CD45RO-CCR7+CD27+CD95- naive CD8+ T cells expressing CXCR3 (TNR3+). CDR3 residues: CARALAGGPNEQFF.